This record covers a single TCR beta chain. Its specificity is not known. The CDR3 runs to 19 residues. V was pared by 5 bases and J by 3 bases, with 14 bases of the junction left unmatched. Germline V gene data show CDR1 as SEHNR and CDR2 as FQNEAQ (reference sequence). TCRdb's table, derived via immunoSEQ multiplex PCR, lists solely in-frame clones and lacks some. The sample includes some 83,000 clones, more than 75% of them seen just once. The data belong to a study of T cell responses to AZD1222 COVID-19 vaccine. Study summary: Second doses were pooled across both intervals (about 4 or about 12 weeks). Findings and caveats of the study: Baseline seropositivity occurred in only a handful of AZD1222 recipients. Distributed over spike, vaccine-associated CD4 TCRs predominated at 160-218 and 743-854.

This clonotype was obtained from an adult in good health. The chain links TRBV7-9 to TRBJ2-6, with 9 positions matching TRBD1. The sample consisted of peripheral blood, taken on day 0 of AZD1222 vaccination. The DNA of the CDR3 is TGTGCCAGCAGCCCCCACGGGGGACAGGGCCCCGGTGGGGCCAACGTCCTGACTTTC. It specifies CASSPHGGQGPGGANVLTF.